This T cell receptor beta chain appears in the sequencing data of a study of T-cell reconstitution after alpha-beta-depleted transplantation in children. The library targeted TCRbeta and was prepared with unique molecular identifiers. TCRdb processed the PCR reads anew with MiXCR; each CDR3 protein has one entry. The data show a few hundred thousand distinct CDR3 sequences, with approximately 12% seen just once and under 7% held by the top ten. The V and J ends lost 0 bases and 5 bases respectively, with 17 bases between them. CDR1 is DFQATT, CDR2 SNEGSKA, per germline (reference sequence). There are 15 residues in the CDR3.

Sequenced here: PBMCs from the stem cell graft donor, sampled from the stem cell graft. This clonotype was obtained from a human donor who donated a stem cell graft to a child with combined immunodeficiency. The V call is TRBV20-1, the J call TRBJ2-7; D may be TRBD2 (6 bases). CDR3 sequence reads: CSARDVGRRADEQYF. The CDR3 DNA is TGCAGTGCTAGAGACGTAGGCAGGAGGGCGGACGAGCAGTACTTC.